Below, one T cell receptor delta chain is given with its context. The antigen it binds to is not known. No much larger clonotype is one base removed from it; base qualities were not supplied. The data are from a study of delta chains in infants with herpesvirus infections (dated 2023 in TCRdb). For the wider study: To characterize gammadelta T cell responses to primary cytomegalovirus (CMV) infection, researchers prospectively followed a birth cohort of Ugandan infants starting at birth. gammadelta TCRs were sequenced from PBMC obtained from about 19 CMV-infected infants (one congenitally infected) and seven to nine CMV-uninfected infants for whom sufficient sample was available. Infant blood samples were grouped into approximate age categories of 1.5, 4, 8 and 12 months. Previously published Belgian fetal and cord blood gammadelta TCR data were included only for comparison and were not generated in this cohort.

Infants were enrolled after their mothers, pregnant women receiving prenatal care in Kampala, Uganda, were recruited, and documentation of maternal HIV status was required. Home visits to families took place weekly, and collection of infant clinical information, oral swabs and peripheral blood began at 6 weeks of age and was repeated every 4 months after that. Blood was drawn into heparin tubes, and PBMC were separated by Ficoll-Paque density gradient centrifugation and then cryopreserved. Library construction relied on RT-PCR. To generate TCR cDNA, RNA from PBMC was reverse transcribed using SuperScript II together with primers specific for the gamma chain and the delta chain. The cDNA was purified with AMPure XP beads, then amplified and indexed with Illumina adapters using the Nextera XT Index Kit. Sequencing of gammadelta TCR libraries was carried out on an Illumina MiSeq using a V2 300-cycle kit. In the source study's methods: Using MiXCR v2.1.12, CDR3 sequences were assembled, and reads were mapped onto D, J and V genes obtained from GenBank. VDJtools v1.2.1 was used to carry out repertoire analyses of the CDR3 clonotypes. TCRdb called clones from the public reads with CATT, and repeated DNA sequences were later combined into one row. Here the V and J calls rest on TCRdb's processing, not on the authors' analysis. This sample lists some 1,000 delta-chain clones; 39% were detected once. Of the sample, roughly 21% is held by the ten largest clones.

The paper's findings and limits, for the study overall: The public clonotype might still be present below the detection limit in CMV-uninfected infants. Detection of the public clonotype was limited to the first time point after infection, and the public clonotype was not found in uninfected infants or in infants infected after 120 days. A small sample size and the lack of race- or environment-matched controls were noted by the authors, because CMV is acquired by nearly all Ugandans before adulthood.

The sequencing used peripheral blood, collected at time point 3 of longitudinal follow-up. The TCR sequence derives from a human donor who was a Ugandan infant, either HIV-exposed or HIV-unexposed (not recorded which).

CDR3 loop: CACDTLGDSTLTAQLFF. The DNA is as follows: TGTGCCTGTGACACACTGGGGGACTCCACTTTGACAGCACAACTCTTCTTT. The chain links TRDV2 with TRDJ2; 9 central nucleotides agree with TRDD3. The cysteine opens and the phenylalanine closes a CDR3 of 17 amino acids. Only the CDR3 DNA is retained, 51 bases long and in frame from the first base. V trim: 1 base; J trim: 0 bases; unmatched bases: 5. The germline V gene sets CDR1 to GEAIGNYY and CDR2 to EKD.